Presented here are 2 T cell receptor beta chains from one specimen sequenced in a study of early T cells in non-severe SARS-CoV-2 infection. Via MiXCR, TCRdb re-called the 5' RACE reads, giving one row per CDR3 protein. The table has some 82,000 distinct CDR3 sequences, 5% to 6.5% seen once. Sequenced sample: whole blood. The receptors were sampled from an adult who was a healthcare worker with PCR-confirmed SARS-CoV-2 infection or an uninfected control (not recorded which).

The table lists this clonotype with a few counts. This rearrangement joins TRBV20-1 to TRBJ2-7; weak D call: TRBD1 (5 bases). The CDR3 consists of 15 residues. The V gene's germline CDR1 is DFQATT and CDR2 SNEGSKA (reference sequence). V was pared by 4 bases and J by 0 bases, with 16 bases between. CDR3: CSAIRADSSSYEQYF. The CDR3 DNA reads as TGCAGTGCTATCCGAGCAGACAGCAGCTCCTACGAGCAGTACTTC.

Worth noting for this clonotype: Relative to the germline gene, one junction end is altered; a read error may explain this. V and J are TRBV19 and TRBJ2-1; a weak D match, TRBD1 (6 bases). Germline V gene sequence: CDR1 LNHDA, CDR2 SQIVND (reference sequence). This CDR3 has 13 residues. The CDR3 protein is CASSWGRYNEQFF. The CDR3 nucleotides read TGCGCCAGTAGCTGGGGGCGGTACAATGAGCAGTTCTTC.